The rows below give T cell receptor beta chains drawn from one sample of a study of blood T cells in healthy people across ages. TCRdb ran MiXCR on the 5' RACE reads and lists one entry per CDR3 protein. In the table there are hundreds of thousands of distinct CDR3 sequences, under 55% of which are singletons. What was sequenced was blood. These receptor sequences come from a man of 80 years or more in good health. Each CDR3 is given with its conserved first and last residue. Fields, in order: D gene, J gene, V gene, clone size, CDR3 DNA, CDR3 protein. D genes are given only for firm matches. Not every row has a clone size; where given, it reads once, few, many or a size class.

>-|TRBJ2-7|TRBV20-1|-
TGCAGTGCTAGAGATTTATCTTCGGGTTTGCCCTCCTACGAGCAGTACTTC
CSARDLSSGLPSYEQYF
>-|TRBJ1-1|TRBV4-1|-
TGCGCCAGCAGCCAGCAGGGCAATCCGGGCACTGAAGCTTTCTTT
CASSQQGNPGTEAFF
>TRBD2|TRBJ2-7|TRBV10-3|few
TGTGCCACCAATCCGACTAGCGGGATCTACGAGCAGTACTTC
CATNPTSGIYEQYF
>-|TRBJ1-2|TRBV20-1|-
TGCAGTGCTATAGCTCGGAAGGACACGGGGGTTGACTACACCTTC
CSAIARKDTGVDYTF
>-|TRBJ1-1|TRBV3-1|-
TGTGCCAGCAGCCAGGCCCAGGGGCGAACTGAAGCTTTCTTT
CASSQAQGRTEAFF
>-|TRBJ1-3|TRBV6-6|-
TGTGCCAGCAGCCGCGACAGGCCCTCTGGAAACACCATATATTTT
CASSRDRPSGNTIYF
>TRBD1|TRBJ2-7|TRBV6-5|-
TGTGCCAGCAGTTACCAAACGGACAGGGCGCCCTACAATGAGCAGTACTTC
CASSYQTDRAPYNEQYF
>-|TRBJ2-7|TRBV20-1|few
TGCAGTGCTAGCCCCGGGACACTAACCTACGAGCAGTACTTC
CSASPGTLTYEQYF
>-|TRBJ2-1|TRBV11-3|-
TGTGCCAGCAGCCCAACCTCCAAGGGGGGGGGGTACAATGAGCAGTTCTTC
CASSPTSKGGGYNEQFF
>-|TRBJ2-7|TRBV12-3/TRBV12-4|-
TGTGCCAGCAGTCAACTAGGCTACGAGCAGTACTTC
CASSQLGYEQYF
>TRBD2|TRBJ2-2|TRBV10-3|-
TGTGCCATCGCCACTAGCGGGCTTAACACCGGGGAGCTGTTTTTT
CAIATSGLNTGELFF
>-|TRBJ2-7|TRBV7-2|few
TGTGCCAGCAGCCCAGTGCCCATCTACGAGCAGTACTTC
CASSPVPIYEQYF
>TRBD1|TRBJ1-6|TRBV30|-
TGTGCCTGCAGACAGGGGGCAAATTCACCCCTCCACTTT
CACRQGANSPLHF
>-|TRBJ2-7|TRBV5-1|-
TGCGCCAGCAGCTTGGCCGTGGACGGCTCCTACGAGCAGTACTTC
CASSLAVDGSYEQYF
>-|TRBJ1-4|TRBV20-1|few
TGCAGTGCAGGGGGACACCCGGGCGTGGGTGAAAAACTGTTTTTT
CSAGGHPGVGEKLFF
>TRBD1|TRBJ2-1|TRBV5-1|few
TGCGCCAGCAGCACTGGACAGGGGGCCCTAGAGCAGTTCTTC
CASSTGQGALEQFF
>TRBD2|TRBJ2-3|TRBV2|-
TGTGCCAGCAGTGTGAGCGGGAGAGTGGTAGATACGCAGTATTTT
CASSVSGRVVDTQYF
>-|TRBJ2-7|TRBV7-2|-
TGTGCCAGCAGCGAGGGGACCGGGGCGCGTGAGCAGTACTTC
CASSEGTGAREQYF
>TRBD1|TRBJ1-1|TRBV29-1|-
TGCAGCGTTCCCGGCAGGGGGGGGGTGAACACTGAAGCTTTCTTT
CSVPGRGGVNTEAFF
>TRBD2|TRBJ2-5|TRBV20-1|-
TGCAGTGCTAGAGATATGGGACTAGCGGGAGGGTGGGAGCAGTACTTC
CSARDMGLAGGWEQYF
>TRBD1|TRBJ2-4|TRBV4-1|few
TGCGCCAGCAGCCAAGGGGCCCAACCTGCGGGACAGGGTTTACGAGCCAAAAACATTCAGTACTTC
CASSQGAQPAGQGLRAKNIQYF
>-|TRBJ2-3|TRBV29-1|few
TGCAGCGTTTCCCGAGGGGTTAGCACAGATACGCAGTATTTT
CSVSRGVSTDTQYF
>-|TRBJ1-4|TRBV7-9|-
TGTGCCAGCAGCGAAAATAATGAAAAACTGTTTTTT
CASSENNEKLFF
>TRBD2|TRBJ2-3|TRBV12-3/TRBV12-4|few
TGTGCCAGCAGCGCCGCGGGGGGCCAACGAAATACGCAGTATTTT
CASSAAGGQRNTQYF
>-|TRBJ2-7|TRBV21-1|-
TGTGCCAGCACTCCCCGGGACCTCTCCTACGAGCAGTACTTC
CASTPRDLSYEQYF
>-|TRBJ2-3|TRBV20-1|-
TGCAGTGTCGAGGGGACCGGCACAGATACGCAGTATTTT
CSVEGTGTDTQYF
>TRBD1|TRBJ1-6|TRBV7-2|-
TGTGCCAGCAGTCCTCGACCAGGGGGCTTCCAGTCACCCCTCCACTTT
CASSPRPGGFQSPLHF
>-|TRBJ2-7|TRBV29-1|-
TGCAGCGTCTTGACAGGACCTTACGAGCAGTACTTC
CSVLTGPYEQYF
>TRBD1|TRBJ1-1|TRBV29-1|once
TGCAGCGTTGGGACAGGGAGAGAAGCTTTCTTT
CSVGTGREAFF
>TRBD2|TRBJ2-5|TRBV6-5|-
TGTGCCGGCAGTTACTCGAGTCCGGGACTAGCGGGGAGACATGAGCAGTACTTC
CAGSYSSPGLAGRHEQYF
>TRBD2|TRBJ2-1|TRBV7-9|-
TGTGCCAGCAGCGCGGGGGGGTGGAACAATGAGCAGTTCTTC
CASSAGGWNNEQFF
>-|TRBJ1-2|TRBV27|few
TGTGCCAGCAGTTTAACCGGGTTTGATGGCTACACCTTC
CASSLTGFDGYTF
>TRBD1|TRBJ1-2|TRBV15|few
TGTGCCACCAGCAGAGCGACAGGGGGAGGCTATGGCTACACCTTC
CATSRATGGGYGYTF
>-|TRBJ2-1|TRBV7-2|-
TGTGCCAGCAGCCCATACACAGACAATGAGCAGTTCTTC
CASSPYTDNEQFF
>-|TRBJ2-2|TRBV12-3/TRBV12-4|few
TGTGCCAGCAGTCTACAGGGTGGGGCGACCGGGGAGCTGTTTTTT
CASSLQGGATGELFF
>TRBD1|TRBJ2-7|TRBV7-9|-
TGTGCCAGCACCGGGGACAGGGCCCTACCCTCTTACGAGCAGTACTTC
CASTGDRALPSYEQYF
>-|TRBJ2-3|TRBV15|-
TGTGCCACCAGCAGAGTGGGTGGCACAGATACGCAGTATTTT
CATSRVGGTDTQYF
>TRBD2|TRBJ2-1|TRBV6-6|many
TGTGCCAGCTTAAATATGGGGGCGGGGGGCTCCTACAATGAGCAGTTCTTC
CASLNMGAGGSYNEQFF
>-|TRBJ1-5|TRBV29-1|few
TGCAGCGCGTGGAATCAGCCCCAGCATTTT
CSAWNQPQHF
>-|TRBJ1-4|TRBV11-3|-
TGTGCCAGCAGCTACTGTAGGAACGCAACTAATGAAAAACTGTTTTTT
CASSYCRNATNEKLFF
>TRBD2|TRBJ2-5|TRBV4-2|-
TGTGCCAGCAGCCAAGATCTAGCGGGACGGGAGACCCAGTACTTC
CASSQDLAGRETQYF
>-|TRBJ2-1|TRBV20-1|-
TGCAGTGCTAGAGGTCTTTCGCGTGGTGTGAGAGGCAATGAGCAGTTCTTC
CSARGLSRGVRGNEQFF